Each of the 7 T cell receptor beta chains below was sequenced from the same sample in a study of blood T cell repertoires in COVID-19. Generated by immunoSEQ multiplex PCR, the TCRdb table keeps only in-frame clones and is missing some. The repertoire holds around 140,000 clones, with 75% to 90% as singletons. The sequenced sample was peripheral blood. The source of these receptors is a man aged 45-65 years with active or convalescent COVID-19.

Written as DNA, the CDR3 is TGTGCCTGGAGTGTTGGGACAGGGTCTTCAGAACGTCTTGATCAGCCCCAGCATTTT. It yields the protein CAWSVGTGSSERLDQPQHF. The chain carries TRBV30 and TRBJ1-5; 9 nucleotides match TRBD1. J was trimmed by 5 bases and V by 0 bases; bases with no gene match: 17. The CDR3 totals 19 residues. Germline CDR1 GTSNPN, CDR2 SVGIG (reference sequence).

V and J are TRBV19 and TRBJ1-6; D gene uncertain. CDR1 is LNHDA and CDR2 is SQIVND in the germline V gene (reference sequence). V was clipped by 4 bases and J by 12 bases, with 13 bases between them. The CDR3 spans 13 residues. The CDR3 DNA reads TGTGCCAGTAGTACCGGACGGGGTGGACCCCTCCACTTT. Translated, it gives CASSTGRGGPLHF.

The chain joins TRBV27 to TRBJ2-1, with TRBD1 matching 10 bases. The germline CDR1 and CDR2 sequences are MNHEY and SMNVEV (reference sequence). V was clipped by 2 bases and J by 9 bases; unmatched bases: 7. This CDR3 comprises 15 residues. The CDR3 coding sequence is TGTGCCAGCAGTTTACCGGGACAGGGGTTTGGTGAGCAGTTCTTC. Translated, it gives CASSLPGQGFGEQFF.

V is TRBV2 and J is TRBJ2-7, with TRBD2 matching 8 bases. Germline values: CDR1 SNHLY, CDR2 FYNNEI. V lost 9 bases to trimming and J lost 0 bases; unmatched junction nucleotides: 13. This CDR3 contains 16 residues. The CDR3 protein is CARARIAGLSSYEQYF. DNA for the CDR3: TGTGCCAGGGCCCGGATAGCGGGGTTAAGCTCCTACGAGCAGTACTTC.

The gene calls are TRBV25-1 and TRBJ1-1; 9 bases agree with TRBD1. The trim removed 4 bases at V and 5 bases at J, leaving 5 bases unmatched. Germline lookup yields CDR1 MGHDK and CDR2 SYGVNS. This CDR3 contains 14 residues. The CDR3: CASSAGQGITEAFF. DNA of the CDR3: TGTGCCAGCAGTGCAGGACAGGGGATAACTGAAGCTTTCTTT.

The chain joins TRBV10-1 to TRBJ2-1; D not certain. With 0 bases removed from V and 9 bases from J, the gap between germline ends came to 9 bases. This CDR3 contains 13 residues. Germline CDR1 WNHNN, CDR2 SYGVQD (reference sequence). CDR3 loop: CASSESGVGEQFF. CDR3 DNA: TGCGCCAGCAGTGAGTCAGGAGTCGGTGAGCAGTTCTTC.

V usage is TRBV29-1 and J usage is TRBJ2-7; 7 positions agree with TRBD1. Germline V gene sequence: CDR1 SQVTM, CDR2 ANQGSEA. V shed 4 bases and J 7 bases; nucleotides not matched to a gene: 13. The CDR3 has 14 residues. CDR3: CSVVADRDSSEQYF. CDR3 DNA sequence: TGCAGCGTTGTGGCTGACAGGGATTCTTCTGAGCAGTACTTC.